The 21 T cell receptor beta chains below come from one sample, sequenced in a study of identical twins. TCRdb called the 5' RACE reads again in MiXCR, with one record for every CDR3 protein. The sample has about 660,000 distinct CDR3 sequences, 8.6% seen once; the top ten hold around 0.98%. These data also formed part of another study, on yellow fever vaccine responses in identical twins.

The specimen was PBMCs. The receptors originated from a woman aged 18 to 35 in good health.

The V call is TRBV20-1, the J call TRBJ2-1; the D gene is possibly TRBD2 (5 bases). Germline CDR1 reads DFQATT; CDR2 reads SNEGSKA (reference sequence). This CDR3 has 13 residues. Trimming cost V 0 bases and J 8 bases, with 11 bases left between them. The CDR3 nucleotides read TGCAGTGCTAGAGATCTGCGGGTCCATGAGCAGTTCTTC. Translation gives CSARDLRVHEQFF.

This clonotype was observed a few times. The chain is built from TRBV4-2 and TRBJ2-6, with 9 bases aligning to TRBD2. This CDR3 comprises 18 residues. CDR1 and CDR2 from the germline V gene are LGHNA and YNFKEQ. The junction had 6 bases not matched to a gene; V was cut back by 3 bases and J by 0 bases. In nucleotides, the CDR3 is TGTGCCAGCAGCCAGAATCTAGCGGGATTCTCTGGGGCCAACGTCCTGACTTTC. Translated: CASSQNLAGFSGANVLTF.

The CDR3 reads CAIRSVRNEQFF. The CDR3, as DNA: TGTGCCATCAGATCAGTACGCAATGAGCAGTTCTTC. The V and J genes are TRBV10-3 and TRBJ2-1; D not resolved. V lost 6 bases and J 6 bases, leaving 9 bases between the germline ends. The CDR3 is 12 residues long. Germline-derived CDR1 and CDR2 are ENHRY and SYGVKD.

On this clonotype: This clone may be a read error of a much larger clone one base away. In this CDR3 the conserved last residue, phenylalanine or tryptophan, is missing, so a read error is likely. The chain joins TRBV10-3 to TRBJ2-3; no firm D call. The CDR3 contains 11 residues. CDR1 ENHRY and CDR2 SYGVKD come from the germline V gene. V was trimmed by 5 bases and J by 2 bases, leaving 2 bases between them. Written as DNA, the CDR3 is TGTGCCATCAGTCACACAGATACGCAGTATTAT. This gives the protein CAISHTDTQYY.

This clonotype was counted between two and nine times. The rearrangement links TRBV6-5 to TRBJ2-6, with D possibly being TRBD1 (6 bases). The ends were cut back, 3 bases at V and 0 bases at J, with 15 bases in the middle. There are 18 residues in the CDR3. Germline-derived CDR1 and CDR2 are MNHEY and SVGAGI. The CDR3 nucleotides are TGTGCCAGCAGTTATTTATCGACAGGTAGCTCTGGGGCCAACGTCCTGACTTTC. Translation gives CASSYLSTGSSGANVLTF.

This clonotype was counted a few times. The gene calls are TRBV11-3 and TRBJ2-3; 11 nucleotides agree with TRBD2. The CDR3 is made up of 15 amino acids. The V gene end was trimmed by 5 bases and the J gene end by 6 bases; junction bases not matched to a gene: 7. Germline assignment: CDR1 SGHNT and CDR2 YENEEA. The CDR3 spells CASSEGLADGDTQYF. DNA for the CDR3: TGTGCCAGCAGCGAGGGACTAGCGGATGGGGATACGCAGTATTTT. The full variable domain, rest sourced from reference TRBV11-3 and TRBJ2-3, is EAGVVQSPRYKIIEKKQPVAFWCNPISGHNTLYWYLQNLGQGPELLIRYENEEAVDDSQLPKDRFSAERLKGVDSTLKIQPAELGDSAVYLCASSEGLADGDTQYFGPGTRLTVL.

This clonotype has a count of ten or more. CDR3 coding DNA: TGCAGCGTTGGTGGACAGGGCTGGGAGACCCAGTACTTC. Translation gives CSVGGQGWETQYF. The V and J genes are TRBV29-1 and TRBJ2-5; TRBD1 agrees at 8 bases. This CDR3 has 13 residues. From germline, CDR1 is SQVTM and CDR2 ANQGSEA. The J segment lost 5 bases and the V segment lost 4 bases, leaving 6 bases of the junction unmatched. The complete variable domain, with remaining parts taken from reference TRBV29-1 and TRBJ2-5, reads SAVISQKPSRDICQRGTSLTIQCQVDSQVTMMFWYRQQPGQSLTLIATANQGSEATYESGFVIDKFPISRPNLTFSTLTVSNMSPEDSSIYLCSVGGQGWETQYFGPGTRLLVL.

The gene calls are TRBV5-1 and TRBJ1-1, with D unresolved. From germline, CDR1 is SGHRS and CDR2 YFSETQ. Between the trimmed V and J ends, which lost 1 base and 3 bases, there was a span of 7 bases. The CDR3 is 13 amino acids. DNA for the CDR3: TGCGCCAGCAGCTTGAAACTGGACACTGAAGCTTTCTTT. Translated, it gives CASSLKLDTEAFF.

The chain has TRBV5-1 and TRBJ2-5, with 10 bases matching TRBD1. Germline V gene lookup returns CDR1 SGHRS and CDR2 YFSETQ. CDR3 length: 17 residues. After removal of 0 bases from V and 5 bases from J, the junction contained 10 bases not matched to a gene. The CDR3 bases are TGCGCCAGCAGCTTGGGAACCGGGACAGGGGAGATGGAGACCCAGTACTTC. It translates to CASSLGTGTGEMETQYF.

This clonotype was counted between two and nine times. The V and J genes are TRBV20-1 and TRBJ2-5; 7 bases agree with TRBD1. V dropped 2 bases and J dropped 5; count of bases not matched to a gene: 2. Germline V gene sequence: CDR1 DFQATT, CDR2 SNEGSKA (reference sequence). CDR3 size: 12 residues. The CDR3 nucleotides read TGCAGTGCTAGATTACAGGGGGAGACCCAGTACTTC. Protein product: CSARLQGETQYF.

This clonotype was detected only a few times. The chain links TRBV28 to TRBJ1-6, with D possibly being TRBD1 (6 bases). This CDR3 has 15 amino acids. CDR1 is MDHEN and CDR2 is SYDVKM in the germline V gene. V gave up 10 bases and J gave up 13 bases, with 26 bases separating them. The CDR3 loop reads CATKGDRSFGKPLHF. CDR3 bases: TGTGCCACCAAGGGGGACCGCTCGTTTGGGAAGCCCCTCCACTTT.

This clonotype came up a few times. The chain recombines TRBV6-4 with TRBJ2-1; 12 positions match TRBD2. The CDR3 is 15 amino acids. The V gene end was trimmed by 3 bases and the J gene end by 9 bases; junction bases not matched to a gene: 6. CDR1 and CDR2 from the germline V gene are MRHNA and SNTAGT. Written as DNA, the CDR3 is TGTGCCAGCAGTGAGGCTAGCGGGAGGGCTGGTGAGCAGTTCTTC. It is translated as CASSEASGRAGEQFF.

This clonotype was observed a handful of times. The J gene is TRBJ2-1, the V gene TRBV20-1, with 8 bases fitting TRBD2. CDR1 and CDR2 from the germline V gene are DFQATT and SNEGSKA (reference sequence). Trimming took 6 bases from V and 3 from J; bases not matched to a gene: 13. CDR3 length equals 16 residues. The CDR3 nucleotides are TGCAGTGCACCCAAGGGGTTCGGGGGGGTCTACAATGAGCAGTTCTTC. As protein: CSAPKGFGGVYNEQFF.

The V and J genes are TRBV28 and TRBJ2-7; either TRBD1 or TRBD2 may supply D (6 bases each). Germline V gene data show CDR1 as MDHEN and CDR2 as SYDVKM. The CDR3 has 15 residues. The V gene lost 3 bases and the J gene lost 7 bases, with 19 bases spanning the gap. CDR3 bases: TGTGCCAGCAGTTTTCGGGGGCCAGGGGTCGGTGAGCAGTACTTC. It is translated as CASSFRGPGVGEQYF.

A few counts support this clonotype. The V and J genes are TRBV11-2 and TRBJ1-2, with D perhaps TRBD1 (6 bases). The length of the CDR3 is 15 residues. Trimming took off 4 bases at V and 0 bases at J, with 12 bases between the two ends. Per the germline V gene, CDR1 is SGHAT and CDR2 is FQNNGV. CDR3 nucleotides: TGTGCCAGCAGCTCCCCTAACAGGGCTAACTATGGCTACACCTTC. Encoded protein: CASSSPNRANYGYTF.

This clonotype was seen a handful of times. This chain uses TRBV19 with TRBJ1-6; TRBD1 matches at 12 bases. Looked up from germline, CDR1 is LNHDA and CDR2 is SQIVND (reference sequence). V gave up 5 bases and J gave up 9 bases; unmatched junction bases: 5. This CDR3 comprises 15 residues. The CDR3 coding sequence is TGTGCCAGTAGTTCCCGGGACAGGGGGCTTTCACCCCTCCACTTT. This sequence encodes CASSSRDRGLSPLHF.

This clonotype was picked up a small number of times. The V gene is TRBV3-1, the J gene TRBJ1-1, with 8 nucleotides matching TRBD1. This CDR3 contains 13 residues. J gave up 6 bases and V 7 bases, and 7 bases lay outside the gene matches. The germline V gene encodes CDR1 LGHDT and CDR2 YNNKEL (reference sequence). The CDR3 region is CASNQGAGPEAFF. CDR3 nucleotides: TGTGCCAGCAACCAGGGGGCAGGGCCTGAAGCTTTCTTT.

This clonotype was recorded a few times. V usage is TRBV4-2 and J usage is TRBJ2-6; D call uncertain. Germline V lookup: CDR1 LGHNA, CDR2 YNFKEQ. With 1 base removed from V and 5 bases from J, the gap between germline ends came to 15 bases. The CDR3 is 17 amino acids. The CDR3 DNA follows: TGTGCCAGCAGCCAAGTGGGCGGCCGGCGTCGGGCCAACGTCCTGACTTTC. This encodes CASSQVGGRRRANVLTF.

The genes are TRBV24-1 and TRBJ2-1, with 13 nucleotides matching TRBD2. Per the germline V gene, CDR1 is KGHDR and CDR2 is SFDVKD. The length of the CDR3 is 18 residues. V was clipped by 5 bases and J by 0 bases; unmatched bases: 6. Here the CDR3 reads CATSGGLAGSSSYNEQFF. In nucleotides, the CDR3 is TGTGCCACCAGTGGGGGACTAGCGGGGTCGAGCTCCTACAATGAGCAGTTCTTC.

This clonotype was seen many times. The chain uses TRBV7-9 and TRBJ2-3; D possibly corresponds to TRBD2 (5 bases). Germline-derived CDR1 and CDR2 are SEHNR and FQNEAQ (reference sequence). The CDR3 contains 14 residues. V lost 5 bases and J 0 bases, leaving 9 bases between the germline ends. Here the CDR3 reads CASSPSFSTDTQYF. The CDR3 nucleotides read TGTGCCAGCAGCCCTAGCTTCAGCACAGATACGCAGTATTTT.

This clonotype was seen many times. The CDR3: CASSQDSTSRGTGELFF. For the CDR3, the DNA is TGTGCCAGCAGCCAAGATTCTACTTCCCGGGGCACCGGGGAGCTGTTTTTT. V gene TRBV4-2 combines with J gene TRBJ2-2; a weak D match, TRBD2 (5 bases). The length of the CDR3 is 17 residues. V lost 0 bases to trimming and J lost 4 bases, with 15 bases between them. Per the germline V gene, CDR1 is LGHNA and CDR2 is YNFKEQ.